This entry lists 25 T cell receptor beta chains sequenced from one sample in a study of T cells in Graves' hyperthyroidism and ophthalmopathy. RNA transcripts provided the source from which TCR beta CDR3 regions were amplified. HTBI primers were employed in a first-round RT-PCR of the TCR CDR3. TCRdb processed the multiplex PCR reads anew with MiXCR; each CDR3 protein has one entry. The sample contains more than 450,000 distinct CDR3 sequences, less than 15% of which appear only once. Source material: blood. These receptors came from a woman aged 40 to 50 with Graves' hyperthyroidism.

The chain uses TRBV27 and TRBJ1-2; 7 nucleotides align to TRBD1. The germline V gene has CDR1 MNHEY and CDR2 SMNVEV (reference sequence). After removal of 5 bases from V and 8 bases from J, the junction contained 2 bases not matched to a gene. This CDR3 region has 11 residues. As DNA, the CDR3 is TGTGCCAGCAGTGACAGGGAGGGCTACACCTTC. Protein: CASSDREGYTF.

The chain links TRBV7-9 to TRBJ1-1; D gene unclear. The CDR3 runs 13 residues. Trimming shortened V by 4 bases and J by 3 bases, and 9 bases separated the two germline ends. Germline V CDR1 and CDR2: SEHNR, FQNEAQ (reference sequence). The CDR3 here is CASSYSFDTEAFF. Written as DNA, the CDR3 is TGTGCCAGCAGCTACAGCTTCGACACTGAAGCTTTCTTT.

This clonotype was seen repeatedly, ten times or more. V gene TRBV28 combines with J gene TRBJ1-1; 7 positions agree with TRBD1. Trimming took 4 bases from V and 0 from J; bases not matched to a gene: 8. Germline V gives CDR1 MDHEN, CDR2 SYDVKM. This CDR3 is built from 16 residues. CDR3 region: CASSSASTGLNTEAFF. The CDR3 DNA sequence: TGTGCCAGCAGTTCAGCATCGACAGGGCTGAACACTGAAGCTTTCTTT.

This clonotype appeared a few times. The chain joins TRBV5-4 to TRBJ2-3; D is perhaps TRBD2 (6 bases). Per the germline V gene, CDR1 is SGHNT and CDR2 is YYREEE (reference sequence). V shed 4 bases and J shed 2 bases, with 23 bases lying between them. This CDR3 comprises 18 residues. The CDR3: CASSVTPLSAGYTDTQYF. The CDR3 coding sequence is TGTGCCAGCAGCGTCACCCCGCTTAGCGCGGGATACACAGATACGCAGTATTTT.

This clonotype occurred many times. The V call is TRBV28, the J call TRBJ2-3, with D possibly called TRBD1 or TRBD2 (5 bases each). CDR1 and CDR2 (germline): MDHEN, SYDVKM. Trimming left V 8 bases short and J 2 bases short, with 20 bases between. CDR3 length equals 16 residues. CDR3 DNA sequence: TGTGCCAGCTCGCCCCGGGACGCCGTGCACACAGATACGCAGTATTTT. Protein: CASSPRDAVHTDTQYF. Supplemented by reference TRBV28 and TRBJ2-3, the full variable domain reads DVKVTQSSRYLVKRTGEKVFLECVQDMDHENMFWYRQDPGLGLRLIYFSYDVKMKEKGDIPEGYSVSREKKERFSLILESASTNQTSMYLCASSPRDAVHTDTQYFGPGTRLTVL.

The sample holds many counts of this clonotype. The rearrangement joins TRBV6-1 to TRBJ1-1; TRBD1 is a possible D gene (6 bases). The CDR3 contains 13 residues. CDR1 is MNHNS, CDR2 SASEGT, per germline. Trimming left V 5 bases short and J 8 bases short, with 15 bases between. In DNA, the CDR3 is TGTGCCAGCAGTTCCCCTTTGGGGACAGAAGCTTTCTTT. Encoded protein: CASSSPLGTEAFF.

The rearrangement joins TRBV28 to TRBJ2-7; D is possibly TRBD1 (5 bases). V was cut by 8 bases and J by 0 bases, with 14 bases left in between. Germline V gene data show CDR1 as MDHEN and CDR2 as SYDVKM. This CDR3 spans 14 amino acids. CDR3 protein: CASVGVNPSYEQYF. CDR3 DNA: TGTGCCAGCGTAGGGGTTAATCCCTCCTACGAGCAGTACTTC. Combining the CDR3 with reference TRBV28 and TRBJ2-7 gives the whole variable domain DVKVTQSSRYLVKRTGEKVFLECVQDMDHENMFWYRQDPGLGLRLIYFSYDVKMKEKGDIPEGYSVSREKKERFSLILESASTNQTSMYLCASVGVNPSYEQYFGPGTRLTVT.

The sample holds many counts of this clonotype. This sequence joins TRBV28 and TRBJ1-5; TRBD1 aligns across 7 bases. Looked up from germline, CDR1 is MDHEN and CDR2 is SYDVKM. Trimming cost V 6 bases and J 6 bases; bases outside gene matches: 8. This CDR3 has 14 amino acids. This CDR3 is CASSQTGASQPQHF. In DNA, the CDR3 is TGTGCCAGCAGCCAAACAGGGGCGAGTCAGCCCCAGCATTTT.

Many counts were recorded for this clonotype. The J gene is TRBJ1-5, the V gene TRBV28; tentatively, D is TRBD1 (6 bases). V was trimmed by 5 bases and J by 4 bases, leaving 18 bases between them. This CDR3 is 16 amino acids long. Germline loops: CDR1 MDHEN, CDR2 SYDVKM. CDR3 loop: CASSTGTSRGNQPQHF. The CDR3 bases are TGTGCCAGCAGTACCGGGACATCCCGTGGGAATCAGCCCCAGCATTTT.

This clonotype was seen a handful of times. The chain is built from TRBV6-5 and TRBJ2-4, with D possibly matching TRBD2 (6 bases). This CDR3 is built from 15 residues. Per germline, CDR1 MNHEY and CDR2 SVGAGI. The V gene lost 2 bases and the J gene lost 9 bases, with 17 bases spanning the gap. The CDR3 protein is CASSYSVTGDGIQYF. The CDR3 coding sequence is TGTGCCAGCAGTTACAGTGTGACGGGAGACGGCATTCAGTACTTC.

In its sample, this clonotype was seen a few times. The chain carries TRBV10-3 and TRBJ2-3; TRBD2 aligns across 7 bases. Germline V gene data show CDR1 as ENHRY and CDR2 as SYGVKD. This CDR3 spans 22 amino acids. V trimming: 10 bases; J trimming: 1 base; junction bases outside the gene matches: 32. The chain's CDR3 is CASPEGGTQLMSVPACTDTQYF. The CDR3 bases are TGTGCCAGCCCAGAGGGAGGGACTCAGCTTATGAGCGTACCTGCTTGCACAGATACGCAGTATTTT.

This clonotype occurred many times. The CDR3 spells CASSPPAGEETQYF. The CDR3 DNA reads TGTGCCAGCAGTCCCCCCGCAGGGGAAGAGACCCAGTACTTC. The J gene is TRBJ2-5, the V gene TRBV3-1, with a weak D call TRBD1 (6 bases). V shed 6 bases and J shed 3 bases, with 14 bases lying between them. This CDR3 contains 14 residues. Germline V CDR1 and CDR2: LGHDT, YNNKEL (reference sequence).

This clonotype was observed at least ten times. This chain connects TRBV27 to TRBJ2-1; D may correspond to TRBD1 or TRBD2 (5 bases each). CDR3 length: 17 amino acids. Germline CDR1 and CDR2: MNHEY and SMNVEV (reference sequence). V was trimmed by 6 bases and J by 4 bases, leaving 22 bases between them. The CDR3 loop reads CASSHTSGDARYNEQFF. CDR3 bases: TGTGCCAGCAGCCATACGTCCGGGGACGCCCGATACAATGAGCAGTTCTTC.

V and J are TRBV4-1 and TRBJ2-7; a possible D gene is TRBD2 (5 bases). The germline CDR1 and CDR2 sequences are MGHRA and YSYEKL. CDR3 size: 14 residues. V lost 4 bases and J 5 bases, leaving 15 bases between the germline ends. The CDR3 loop is CASSLSGAGDEQYF. The DNA of the CDR3 is TGCGCCAGCAGCCTCAGTGGAGCCGGGGACGAGCAGTACTTC.

The chain combines TRBV4-1 with TRBJ1-5; D gene unclear. V was trimmed by 1 base and J by 4 bases, leaving 11 bases between them. CDR3 length: 15 amino acids. Germline loops: CDR1 MGHRA, CDR2 YSYEKL. As DNA, the CDR3 is TGCGCCAGCAGCCAAGGTTATAACTTAAATCAGCCCCAGCATTTT. Translated: CASSQGYNLNQPQHF.

CDR3 protein: CASSHAGVDTEAFF. Written as DNA, the CDR3 is TGCGCCAGCAGCCATGCAGGGGTTGACACTGAAGCTTTCTTT. The genes are TRBV4-1 and TRBJ1-1; weak D call: TRBD1 (6 bases). This CDR3 contains 14 residues. V dropped 3 bases and J dropped 3 bases, with 11 bases sitting between them. CDR1 is MGHRA and CDR2 is YSYEKL in the germline V gene.

This clonotype was counted ten times or more. The chain has TRBV5-1 and TRBJ2-1, with D perhaps being TRBD1 or TRBD2 (6 bases each). Trimming took 3 bases from V and 9 from J, leaving 22 bases between them. Per germline, CDR1 SGHRS and CDR2 YFSETQ. The CDR3 consists of 16 residues. The CDR3 DNA sequence: TGCGCCAGCAGCTCGACACAGGGCGGAGGGGGTGGTGAGCAGTTCTTC. Its translation is CASSSTQGGGGGEQFF.

With respect to this clonotype: This may arise from a read error, as a much more abundant clone is one base away. This chain joins TRBV27 and TRBJ1-5, with D perhaps matching TRBD1 (5 bases). The V gene's germline CDR1 is MNHEY and CDR2 SMNVEV (reference sequence). This CDR3 region has 15 residues. CDR3 residues: CASRLDRNSSQPQHF. Written as DNA, the CDR3 is TGTGCCAGCAGACTAGACAGAAATAGCAGTCAGCCCCAGCATTTT.

The J gene is TRBJ2-1, the V gene TRBV20-1; D may be TRBD2 (5 bases). Germline-derived CDR1 and CDR2 are DFQATT and SNEGSKA (reference sequence). The CDR3 is made up of 15 amino acids. V lost 6 bases, J lost 0 bases, and 15 bases lay in between. CDR3 nucleotides: TGCAGTGCCCAGTCCCCCCGGGACTCCTACAATGAGCAGTTCTTC. The encoded protein is CSAQSPRDSYNEQFF.

The V and J genes are TRBV4-1 and TRBJ1-6; TRBD1 might be the D (5 bases). CDR1 and CDR2 from the germline V gene are MGHRA and YSYEKL. Trimming took off 5 bases at V and 9 bases at J, with 14 bases between the two ends. The CDR3 runs 14 residues. In DNA, the CDR3 is TGCGCCAGCAGCGTCGACAGCTACGTTTCACCCCTCCACTTT. It encodes CASSVDSYVSPLHF.

This clonotype has a single count. A much larger clone differs by one base, so this may be a read error. The rearrangement links TRBV6-6 to TRBJ1-5; D remains unclear. In germline, CDR1 is MNHNY, CDR2 SVGAGI (reference sequence). The CDR3 is 14 amino acids. Written as DNA, the CDR3 is TGTGCCAGCGGTTACTCGGCCGAAAATCAGCCCCAGCATTTT. Translation: CASGYSAENQPQHF.

This clonotype was seen a handful of times. A single base separates this from a much larger clone, so it may be a read error. The chain carries TRBV7-8 and TRBJ2-3; the match to TRBD2 covers 10 bases. This CDR3 has 17 residues. Germline V gives CDR1 SGHVS, CDR2 FQNEAQ. Losses at the gene ends were 3 bases for V and 8 bases for J; bases not matched to a gene: 14. The CDR3 loop reads CASSFSTGTSVKGTQYF. The CDR3 DNA reads as TGTGCCAGCAGCTTCTCAACCGGGACTAGCGTTAAAGGTACGCAGTATTTT.

This clonotype was recorded at least ten times. V and J are TRBV11-2 and TRBJ2-7; D is perhaps TRBD1 (6 bases). Trimming cost V 2 bases and J 0 bases, with 17 bases left between them. The CDR3 totals 17 residues. Germline V gene sequence: CDR1 SGHAT, CDR2 FQNNGV. CDR3 nucleotides: TGTGCCAGCAGCTTACAGGCCTTGGACAGTCTCTCCTACGAGCAGTACTTC. It yields the protein CASSLQALDSLSYEQYF.

This clonotype was counted many times. This sequence joins TRBV14 and TRBJ2-7; 9 bases map to TRBD1. The CDR3 loop spans 14 amino acids. With V trimmed by 4 bases and J by 9 bases, 10 bases remained unmatched. CDR1 and CDR2 from the germline V gene are SGHDN and FVKESK. This chain's CDR3 is CASSRIATGGSQYF. DNA for the CDR3: TGTGCCAGCAGCCGAATCGCGACAGGGGGTTCGCAGTACTTC.

This clonotype was observed a single time. The CDR3: CASSQDTQAGATYEQYF. DNA of the CDR3: TGCGCCAGCAGCCAAGATACCCAAGCGGGAGCAACCTACGAGCAGTACTTC. J is TRBJ2-7 and V is TRBV4-1; 8 nucleotides align to TRBD2. The CDR3 has 17 amino acids. V lost 0 bases, J lost 2 bases, and 9 bases stayed unmatched. Germline V gene data show CDR1 as MGHRA and CDR2 as YSYEKL.